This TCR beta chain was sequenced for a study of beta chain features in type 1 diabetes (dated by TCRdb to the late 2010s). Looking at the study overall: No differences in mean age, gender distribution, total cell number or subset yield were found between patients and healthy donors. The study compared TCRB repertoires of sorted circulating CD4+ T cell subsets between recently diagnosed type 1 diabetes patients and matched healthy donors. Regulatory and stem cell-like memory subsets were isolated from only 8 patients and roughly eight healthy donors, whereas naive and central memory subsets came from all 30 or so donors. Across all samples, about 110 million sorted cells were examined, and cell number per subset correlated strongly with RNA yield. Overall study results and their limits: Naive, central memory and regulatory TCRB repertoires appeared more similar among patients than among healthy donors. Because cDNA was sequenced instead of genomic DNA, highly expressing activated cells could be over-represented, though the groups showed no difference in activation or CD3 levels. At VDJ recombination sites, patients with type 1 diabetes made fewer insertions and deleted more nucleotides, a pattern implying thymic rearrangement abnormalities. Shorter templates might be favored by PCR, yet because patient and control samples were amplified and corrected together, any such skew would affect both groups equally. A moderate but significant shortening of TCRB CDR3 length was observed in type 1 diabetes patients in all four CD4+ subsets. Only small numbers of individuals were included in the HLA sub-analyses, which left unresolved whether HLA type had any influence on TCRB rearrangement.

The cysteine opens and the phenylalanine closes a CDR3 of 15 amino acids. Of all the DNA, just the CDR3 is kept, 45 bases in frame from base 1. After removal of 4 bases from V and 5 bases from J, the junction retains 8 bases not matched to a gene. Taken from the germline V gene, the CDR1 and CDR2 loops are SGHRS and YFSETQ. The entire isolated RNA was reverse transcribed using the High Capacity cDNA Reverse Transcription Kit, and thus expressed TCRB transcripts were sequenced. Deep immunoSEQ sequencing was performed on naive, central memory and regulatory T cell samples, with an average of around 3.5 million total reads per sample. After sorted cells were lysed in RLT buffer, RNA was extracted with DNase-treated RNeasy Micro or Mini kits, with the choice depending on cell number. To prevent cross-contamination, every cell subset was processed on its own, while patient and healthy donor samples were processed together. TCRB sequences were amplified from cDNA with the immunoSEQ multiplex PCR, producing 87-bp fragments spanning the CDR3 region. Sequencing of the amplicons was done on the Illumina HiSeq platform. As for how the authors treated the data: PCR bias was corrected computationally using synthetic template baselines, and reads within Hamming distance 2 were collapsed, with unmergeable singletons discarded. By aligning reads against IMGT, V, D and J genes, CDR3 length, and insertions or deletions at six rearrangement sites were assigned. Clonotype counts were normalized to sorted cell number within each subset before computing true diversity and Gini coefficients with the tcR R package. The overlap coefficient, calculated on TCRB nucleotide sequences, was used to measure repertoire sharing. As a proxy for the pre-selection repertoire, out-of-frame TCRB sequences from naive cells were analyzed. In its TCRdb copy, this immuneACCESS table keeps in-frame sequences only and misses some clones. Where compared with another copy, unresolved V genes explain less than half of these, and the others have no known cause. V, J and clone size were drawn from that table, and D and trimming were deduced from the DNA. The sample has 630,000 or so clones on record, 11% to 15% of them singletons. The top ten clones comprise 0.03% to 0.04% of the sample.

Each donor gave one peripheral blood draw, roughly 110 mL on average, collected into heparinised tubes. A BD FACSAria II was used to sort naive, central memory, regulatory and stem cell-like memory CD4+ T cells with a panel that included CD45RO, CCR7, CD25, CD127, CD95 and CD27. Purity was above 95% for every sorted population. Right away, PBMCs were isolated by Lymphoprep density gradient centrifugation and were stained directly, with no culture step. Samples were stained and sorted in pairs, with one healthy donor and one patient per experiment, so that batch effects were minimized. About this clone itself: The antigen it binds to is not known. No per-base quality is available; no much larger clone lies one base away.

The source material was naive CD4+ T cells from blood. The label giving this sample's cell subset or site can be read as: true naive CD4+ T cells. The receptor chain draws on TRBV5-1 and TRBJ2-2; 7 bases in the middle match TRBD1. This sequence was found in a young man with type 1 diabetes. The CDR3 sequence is CASSPRDRSTGELFF. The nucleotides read TGCGCCAGCAGCCCACGGGACAGATCAACCGGGGAGCTGTTTTTT.